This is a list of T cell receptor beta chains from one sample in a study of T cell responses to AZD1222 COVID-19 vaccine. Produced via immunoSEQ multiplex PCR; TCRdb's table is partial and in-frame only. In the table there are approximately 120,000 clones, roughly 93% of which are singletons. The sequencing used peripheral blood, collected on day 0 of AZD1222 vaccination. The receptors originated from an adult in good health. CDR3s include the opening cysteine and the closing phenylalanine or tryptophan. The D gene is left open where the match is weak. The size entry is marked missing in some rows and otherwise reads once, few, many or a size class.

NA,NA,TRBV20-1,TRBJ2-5,TGCAGTGCTAGTTACCGGCAAGAGACCCAGTACTTC,CSASYRQETQYF
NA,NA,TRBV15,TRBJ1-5,TGTGCCACCAGCGGTGGTGGCCAGCCCCAGCATTTT,CATSGGGQPQHF
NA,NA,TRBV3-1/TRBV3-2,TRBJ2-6,TGTGCCAGCAGCCAAGGGTCACCTAGCGTCCTGACTTTC,CASSQGSPSVLTF
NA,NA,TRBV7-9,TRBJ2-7,TGTGCCAGCAGCTTAGGATCGAGCGCCGAGCAGTACTTC,CASSLGSSAEQYF
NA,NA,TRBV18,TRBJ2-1,TGTGCCAGCTCACCACAAGGAGCAGGTGAGCAGTTCTTC,CASSPQGAGEQFF
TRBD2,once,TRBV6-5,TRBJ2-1,TGTGCCAGCAGCCTTAGCGGGAGGGGGGGCAATGAGCAGTTCTTC,CASSLSGRGGNEQFF
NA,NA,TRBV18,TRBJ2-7,TGTGCCAGCTCAGTTGCGACAGCGACTTACGAGCAGTACTTC,CASSVATATYEQYF
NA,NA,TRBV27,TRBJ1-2,TGTGCCAGCAGTCGCGACAGGACCTCCTATGGCTACACCTTC,CASSRDRTSYGYTF
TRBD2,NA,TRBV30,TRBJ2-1,TGTGCCTGGAGGACTAGCGGTATCTACAATGAGCAGTTCTTC,CAWRTSGIYNEQFF
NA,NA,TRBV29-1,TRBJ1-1,TGCAGCGCCGGGGGGCCGGGAGCCGGGACTGAAGCTTTCTTT,CSAGGPGAGTEAFF
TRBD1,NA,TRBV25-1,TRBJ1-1,TGTGCCAGCCGGACAGGGGTCGACGCTTTCTTT,CASRTGVDAFF
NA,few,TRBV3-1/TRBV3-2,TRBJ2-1,TGTGCCAGCGGATCCCGGCGGACAAGCTCCTACAATGAGCAGTTCTTC,CASGSRRTSSYNEQFF
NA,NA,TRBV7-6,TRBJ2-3,TGTGCCAGCAGCTCTTGGGGAGACACAGATACGCAGTATTTT,CASSSWGDTDTQYF
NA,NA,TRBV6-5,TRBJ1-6,TGTGCCAGCAGTTACTCGTCGCAGTATAATTCACCCCTCCACTTT,CASSYSSQYNSPLHF
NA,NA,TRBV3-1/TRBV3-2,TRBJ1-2,TGTGCCAGCAGCCCTAGAGCTAACTATGGCTACACCTTC,CASSPRANYGYTF
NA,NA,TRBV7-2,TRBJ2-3,TGTGCCAGCAGCCTCACGGGGACGCAGTATTTT,CASSLTGTQYF
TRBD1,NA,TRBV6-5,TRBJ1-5,TGTGCCAGCAGTCGACAGGGCGGGAGCAATCAGCCCCAGCATTTT,CASSRQGGSNQPQHF
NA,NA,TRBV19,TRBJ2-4,TGTGCCAGCAAGTGGGGGCGACTAGCCAAAAACATTCAGTACTTC,CASKWGRLAKNIQYF
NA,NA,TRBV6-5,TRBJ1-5,TGTGCCAGCAGTTACTCCCAGGGCAGCAATCAGCCCCAGCATTTT,CASSYSQGSNQPQHF
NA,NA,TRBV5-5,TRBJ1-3,TGTGCCAGCAGCTTGGAGGCTCTTGGAAACACCATATATTTT,CASSLEALGNTIYF
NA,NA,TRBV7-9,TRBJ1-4,TGTGCCAGCAGCCCGGCAGGGACCTATAATGAAAAACTGTTTTTT,CASSPAGTYNEKLFF
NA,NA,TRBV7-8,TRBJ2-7,TGTGCCAGCAGCTTATCCGCGGGGCGGCCCTACGAGCAGTACTTC,CASSLSAGRPYEQYF
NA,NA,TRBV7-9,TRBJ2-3,TGTGCCAGCAGCTTAACAGCCGGGAGCACAGATACGCAGTATTTT,CASSLTAGSTDTQYF
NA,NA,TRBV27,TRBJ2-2,TGTGCCAGCAGTTTAAGGGCGTATGCCGGGGAGCTGTTTTTT,CASSLRAYAGELFF
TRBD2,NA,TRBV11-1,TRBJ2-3,TGTGCCAGCAGCTCTTCTCTAGCGGGAGGCCCAGATACGCAGTATTTT,CASSSSLAGGPDTQYF
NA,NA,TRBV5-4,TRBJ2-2,TGTGCCAGCAGCTTGGAGGGATCTAGAGGGGAGCTGTTTTTT,CASSLEGSRGELFF
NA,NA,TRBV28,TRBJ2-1,TGTGCCAGCAGTTTAAACTCGTGGGAGGCTGACAATGAGCAGTTCTTC,CASSLNSWEADNEQFF
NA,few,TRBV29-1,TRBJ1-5,TGCAGCGTTGATTCAGGGGAAGGTCAGCCCCAGCATTTT,CSVDSGEGQPQHF
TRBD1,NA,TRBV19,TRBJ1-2,TGTGCCACCTCAGACAGGGCCGGAGTCTATGGCTACACCTTC,CATSDRAGVYGYTF
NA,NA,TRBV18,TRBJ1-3,TGTGCCAGCTCACCACAGGCACCGCAGCCTGGAAACACCATATATTTT,CASSPQAPQPGNTIYF
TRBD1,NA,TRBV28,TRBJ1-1,TGTGCCAGTTTTATACAGGGGGCAGGGTACACTGAAGCTTTCTTT,CASFIQGAGYTEAFF
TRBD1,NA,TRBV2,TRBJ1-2,TGTGCCAGCATGACAGGGCTTCGCTATGGCTACACCTTC,CASMTGLRYGYTF
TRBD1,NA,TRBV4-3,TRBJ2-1,TGCGCCAGCAGCCAAACAGGGGGCCCGAACAATGAGCAGTTCTTC,CASSQTGGPNNEQFF
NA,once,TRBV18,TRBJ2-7,TGTGCCAGCTCCCAGGGACTTTTCCACGAGCAGTACTTC,CASSQGLFHEQYF
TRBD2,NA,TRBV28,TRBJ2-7,TGTGCCAGCATGGCGGGGGGCGACTACGAGCAGTACTTC,CASMAGGDYEQYF
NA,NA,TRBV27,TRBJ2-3,TGTGCCAGCAGTTTATCCCTTGTAGATACGCAGTATTTT,CASSLSLVDTQYF
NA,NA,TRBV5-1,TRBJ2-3,TGCGCCAGCAGCTTGACGGCAAGCACAGATACGCAGTATTTT,CASSLTASTDTQYF
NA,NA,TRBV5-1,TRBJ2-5,TGCGCCAGCAGCTTGGATCAGGGTAGTTGGGAGACCCAGTACTTC,CASSLDQGSWETQYF